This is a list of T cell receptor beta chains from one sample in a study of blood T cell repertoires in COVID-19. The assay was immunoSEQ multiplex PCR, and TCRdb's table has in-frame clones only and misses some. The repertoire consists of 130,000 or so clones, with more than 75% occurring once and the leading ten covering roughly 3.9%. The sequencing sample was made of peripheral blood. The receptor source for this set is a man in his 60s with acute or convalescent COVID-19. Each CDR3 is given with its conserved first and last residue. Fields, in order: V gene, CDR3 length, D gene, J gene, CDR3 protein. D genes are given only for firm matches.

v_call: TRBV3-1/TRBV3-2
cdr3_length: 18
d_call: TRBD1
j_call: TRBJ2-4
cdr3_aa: CASSDVGQPTLAKNIQYF

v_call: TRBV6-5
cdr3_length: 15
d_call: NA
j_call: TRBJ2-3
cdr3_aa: CASRPLGGATDTQYF

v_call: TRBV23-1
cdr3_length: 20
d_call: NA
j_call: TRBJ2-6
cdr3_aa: CASSQSGRDLSPSGANVLTF

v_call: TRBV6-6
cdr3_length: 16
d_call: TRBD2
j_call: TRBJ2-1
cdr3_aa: CASRSIGRGTYNEQFF

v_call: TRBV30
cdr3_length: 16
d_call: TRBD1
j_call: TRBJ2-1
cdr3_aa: CAWSYRTGRKVNEQFF

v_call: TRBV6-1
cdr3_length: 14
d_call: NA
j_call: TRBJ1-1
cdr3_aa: CASSEAAGYTEAFF

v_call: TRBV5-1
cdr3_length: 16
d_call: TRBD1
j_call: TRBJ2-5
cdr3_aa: CASSLLSGQGAETQYF

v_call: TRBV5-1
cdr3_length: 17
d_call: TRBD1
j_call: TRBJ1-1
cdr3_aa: CASSGVPPTGTTYEAFF

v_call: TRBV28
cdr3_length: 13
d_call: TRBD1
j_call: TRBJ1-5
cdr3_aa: CAIQGALNQPQHF

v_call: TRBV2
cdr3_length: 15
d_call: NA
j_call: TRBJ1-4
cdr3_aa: CASSEGPESNEKLFF

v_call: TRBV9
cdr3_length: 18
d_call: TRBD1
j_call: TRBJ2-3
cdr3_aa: CASSVRDIQGAGGDTQYF

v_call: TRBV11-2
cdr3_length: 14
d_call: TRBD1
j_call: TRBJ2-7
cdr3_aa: CASSLGDRDYEQYF

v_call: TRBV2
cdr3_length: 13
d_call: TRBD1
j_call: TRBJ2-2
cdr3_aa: CARGQGDTGELFF

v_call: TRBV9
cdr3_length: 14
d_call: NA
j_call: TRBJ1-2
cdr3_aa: CASSGRGLNYGYTF

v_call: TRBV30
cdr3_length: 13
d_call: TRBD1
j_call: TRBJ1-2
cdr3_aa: CAWAGGASYGYTF

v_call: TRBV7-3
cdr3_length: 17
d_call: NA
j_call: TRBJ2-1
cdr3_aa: CASSLRVRGTTDNEQFF

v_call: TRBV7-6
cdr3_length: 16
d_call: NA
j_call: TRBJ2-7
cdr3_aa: CASSLASGRATYEQYF

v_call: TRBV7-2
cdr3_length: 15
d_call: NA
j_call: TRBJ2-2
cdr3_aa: CASSLGGLTTGELFF

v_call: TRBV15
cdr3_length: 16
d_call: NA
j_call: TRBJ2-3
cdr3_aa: CATSSPSSSFTDTQYF

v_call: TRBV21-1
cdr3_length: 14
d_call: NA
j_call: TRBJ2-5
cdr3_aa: CASSTRTGGETQYF

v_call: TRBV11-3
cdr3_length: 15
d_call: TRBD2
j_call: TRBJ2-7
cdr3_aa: CASSLDRGTSLEQYF

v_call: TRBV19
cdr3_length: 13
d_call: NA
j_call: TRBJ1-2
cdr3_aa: CASSPRAAYVYTF

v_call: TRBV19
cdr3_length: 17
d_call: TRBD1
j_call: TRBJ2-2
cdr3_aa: CASSAPWQGAYTGELFF

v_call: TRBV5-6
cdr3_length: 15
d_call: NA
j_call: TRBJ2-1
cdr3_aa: CASSVSDGTYNEQFF